One sample yielded the 16 T cell receptor beta chains listed below, sequenced in a study of breast tumors, draining lymph nodes, adjacent tissues. MiXCR, run by TCRdb on the multiplex PCR reads, gives a single entry per CDR3 protein. The table records about 270,000 distinct CDR3 sequences, 30% to 35% of them present only once. The lymph nodes were axillary draining lymph nodes from breast cancer patients. The sample comprised axillary lymph node tissue. The receptors come from a female donor with breast cancer. Some clones in this sample may be carry-over from other donors' samples.

This clonotype came up a few times. This chain connects TRBV9 to TRBJ2-2; 8 bases align to TRBD2. Trimming removed 3 bases from V and 6 bases from J; junction bases left unmatched: 19. The CDR3 covers 19 residues. Germline V gene data show CDR1 as SGDLS and CDR2 as YYNGEE. The CDR3 region is CASSGSVGETAGVPGELFF. CDR3 sequence (DNA): TGTGCCAGCAGCGGTAGCGTCGGGGAAACAGCGGGAGTCCCCGGGGAGCTGTTTTTT.

This clonotype appeared a few times. The chain couples TRBV12-5 to TRBJ2-7; TRBD2 is a possible D gene (5 bases). The ends were cut back, 4 bases at V and 2 bases at J, with 15 bases in the middle. Germline CDR1 and CDR2: LGHNT and FRNRAP. CDR3 length: 15 residues. The CDR3 loop reads CASGSGTGWAYEQYF. For the CDR3, the DNA is TGTGCTAGTGGTTCGGGAACGGGGTGGGCCTACGAGCAGTACTTC.

Turning to this clonotype: Its ends do not fully match the called genes, so a read error is possible. The chain recombines TRBV27 with TRBJ1-4; 10 nucleotides align to TRBD1. The CDR3 spans 18 residues. Germline V gene data show CDR1 as MNHEY and CDR2 as SMNVEV (reference sequence). The CDR3 here is CAGSRDRGDVVANEKLFF. The CDR3 DNA follows: TGTGCCGGCAGTCGGGACAGGGGAGATGTCGTTGCTAATGAAAAACTGTTCTTT.

This clonotype has ten or more counts. Written as DNA, the CDR3 is TGTGCCAGCAGCTTGTTCGGGTCCGGTAGTTGGACCCAGTACTTC. Translating gives CASSLFGSGSWTQYF. The rearrangement joins TRBV5-8 to TRBJ2-5; D uncertain. The CDR3 has 15 amino acids. Germline V gene lookup returns CDR1 SGHTS and CDR2 YDEGEE. V dropped 1 base and J dropped 7 bases, with 17 bases sitting between them.

This clonotype was picked up one time. At one end the junction does not follow the germline gene, possibly because of a read error. The chain carries TRBV2 and TRBJ1-6; 7 positions agree with TRBD1. Germline V CDR1 and CDR2: SNHLY, FYNNEI. The CDR3 extends over 16 amino acids. The CDR3 protein is CASSAFGGTVNSPLHF. The DNA of the CDR3 is TGTGCCAGCAGTGCCTTTGGGGGGACAGTAAATTCGCCCCTCCACTTC.

For this clonotype: The CDR3 ends on some other residue instead of the conserved phenylalanine or tryptophan, so this is likely a read error. The V gene is TRBV24-1, the J gene TRBJ2-1; 9 nucleotides agree with TRBD2. The J segment lost 4 bases and the V segment lost 5 bases, leaving 14 bases of the junction unmatched. The germline CDR1 and CDR2 sequences are KGHDR and SFDVKD. This CDR3 contains 18 residues. The CDR3 spells CATSGTSAGEGGYNEQFL. Here the CDR3 DNA reads TGTGCCACCAGTGGGACTAGCGCGGGAGAAGGCGGGTACAATGAGCAGTTCCTC.

With respect to this clonotype: This sequence may be a read error, since a much larger clone differs from it by one base. The genes are TRBV20-1 and TRBJ2-1, with D possibly matching TRBD2 (5 bases). In germline, CDR1 is DFQATT, CDR2 SNEGSKA (reference sequence). V lost 5 bases, J lost 9 bases, and 20 bases lay in between. The CDR3 is 14 residues long. CDR3 amino acids: CSAYLARYVGEQFF. The CDR3 DNA reads as TGCAGTGCTTACTTAGCGCGATACGTCGGTGAGCAGTTCTTC.

V and J are TRBV6-1 and TRBJ1-4; D may be TRBD1 (5 bases). This CDR3 comprises 13 residues. CDR1 and CDR2 from the germline V gene are MNHNS and SASEGT. The CDR3, as DNA: TGTGCTAGAGAGCAGGGTACCTGGGGGAAACTGTTTTTT. Encoded protein: CAREQGTWGKLFF.

The chain uses TRBV2 and TRBJ2-4, with D perhaps matching TRBD1 (5 bases). CDR3 length: 18 amino acids. CDR1 and CDR2 (germline): SNHLY, FYNNEI. V lost 6 bases to trimming and J lost 9 bases, with 30 bases between them. The CDR3 region is CASRTAKNYGSSQSIQYF. DNA of the CDR3: TGTGCCAGCAGGACAGCAAAAAACTATGGCTCGTCCCAAAGCATTCAGTACTTC.

This clonotype was recorded at least ten times. The chain has TRBV12-3 or TRBV12-4 and TRBJ2-1; a weak D match, TRBD2 (5 bases). The V and J ends lost 3 bases and 6 bases respectively, with 12 bases between them. This CDR3 contains 14 residues. CDR3 sequence (DNA): TGTGCCAGCAGTTTGGTGGGAGCTAGCAATGAGCAGTTCTTC. The encoded protein is CASSLVGASNEQFF.

This clonotype has at least ten counts. The chain employs TRBV6-5 and TRBJ1-4; D ambiguous. The germline V gene encodes CDR1 MNHEY and CDR2 SVGAGI. The CDR3 loop spans 15 amino acids. The V end lost 4 bases, the J end lost 7 bases, and 16 bases lay between the germline ends. CDR3 loop: CASSSFWGMSEKLFF. CDR3 nucleotide sequence: TGTGCCAGCAGTTCCTTTTGGGGAATGAGTGAAAAACTGTTTTTT.

This clonotype was detected ten times or more. This chain uses TRBV2 with TRBJ1-2; D possibly corresponds to TRBD1 (5 bases). Germline loops: CDR1 SNHLY, CDR2 FYNNEI. The CDR3 length is 15 residues. Trimming took off 6 bases at V and 4 bases at J, with 18 bases between the two ends. The CDR3 reads CASRPDRTIRYGYTF. CDR3 nucleotide sequence: TGTGCCAGCAGACCCGACCGGACAATCCGCTATGGCTACACCTTC.

The chain has TRBV7-2 and TRBJ1-4, with no clear D. Germline loops: CDR1 SGHTA, CDR2 FQGNSA. Trimming took 5 bases from V and 7 from J, leaving 17 bases between them. CDR3 size: 15 residues. The DNA of the CDR3 is TGTGCCAGCAGCCCCACGGCAGCGGGAGGTGAAAAACTGTTTTTT. This sequence encodes CASSPTAAGGEKLFF.

This clonotype was counted many times. CDR3 nucleotides: TGTGCCAGCAGCTTGGGCCCTTCAACCTACGAGCAGTACTTC. As protein: CASSLGPSTYEQYF. This sequence joins TRBV5-5 and TRBJ2-7, with D unclear. CDR1 is SGHKS, CDR2 YYEKEE, per germline (reference sequence). This CDR3 spans 14 amino acids. The V end was cut by 0 bases, the J end by 2 bases, with 9 bases between.

The chain joins TRBV2 to TRBJ1-2, with TRBD1 matching 9 bases. The CDR3 consists of 15 residues. Looked up from germline, CDR1 is SNHLY and CDR2 is FYNNEI. Losses at the gene ends were 5 bases for V and 7 bases for J; bases not matched to a gene: 11. Here the CDR3 reads CASSYPGTGNRGYTF. The CDR3 nucleotides read TGTGCCAGCAGTTACCCCGGGACAGGGAACCGTGGCTACACCTTC. The complete variable domain, with remaining parts taken from reference TRBV2 and TRBJ1-2, reads EPEVTQTPSHQVTQMGQEVILRCVPISNHLYFYWYRQILGQKVEFLVSFYNNEISEKSEIFDDQFSVERPDGSNFTLKIRSTKLEDSAMYFCASSYPGTGNRGYTFGSGTRLTVV.

As to this clonotype: This may come from a read error, since a much larger clone is one base off. The gene calls are TRBV6-4 and TRBJ2-1; TRBD2 matches at 11 bases. The CDR3 is 17 amino acids. CDR1 and CDR2 from the germline V gene are MRHNA and SNTAGT. V dropped 7 bases and J dropped 12; count of bases not matched to a gene: 20. CDR3 amino acids: CASKPVLAGGTLPVQFF. Written as DNA, the CDR3 is TGTGCCAGCAAACCCGTCCTAGCGGGAGGCACCCTGCCAGTGCAGTTCTTC.